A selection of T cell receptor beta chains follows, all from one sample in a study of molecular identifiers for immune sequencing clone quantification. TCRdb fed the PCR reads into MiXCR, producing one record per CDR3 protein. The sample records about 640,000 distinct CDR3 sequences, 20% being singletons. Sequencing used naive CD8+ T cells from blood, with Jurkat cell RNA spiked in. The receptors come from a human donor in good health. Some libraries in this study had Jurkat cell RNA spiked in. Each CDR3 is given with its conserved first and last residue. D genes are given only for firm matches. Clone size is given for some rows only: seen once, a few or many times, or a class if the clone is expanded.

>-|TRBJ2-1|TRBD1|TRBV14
CASSQDEGALYDEQFF
TGTGCCAGCAGCCAAGATGAGGGGGCCCTGTATGATGAGCAGTTCTTC
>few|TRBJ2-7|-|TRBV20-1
CSARDQRIPNSYEQYF
TGCAGTGCTAGAGATCAGAGAATCCCCAACTCCTACGAGCAGTACTTC
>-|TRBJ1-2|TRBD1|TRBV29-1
CSVVVQGAPYGYTF
TGCAGCGTTGTAGTACAGGGGGCTCCCTATGGCTACACCTTC
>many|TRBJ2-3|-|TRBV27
CASSLFAGTDTQYF
TGTGCCAGCAGTTTATTTGCGGGCACAGATACGCAGTATTTT
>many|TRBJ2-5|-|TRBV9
CASNTGGSGETQYF
TGTGCCAGCAACACCGGGGGTTCCGGAGAGACCCAGTACTTC
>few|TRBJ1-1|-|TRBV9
CASSVGQLGNTEAFF
TGTGCCAGCAGCGTCGGACAGTTAGGGAACACTGAAGCTTTCTTT
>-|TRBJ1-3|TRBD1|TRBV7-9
CASSLLPGQGNTIYF
TGTGCCAGCAGCTTACTCCCGGGACAGGGAAACACCATATATTTT
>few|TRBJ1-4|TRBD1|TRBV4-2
CASSVRDRDLYEKLFF
TGTGCCAGCAGCGTACGTGACAGGGATCTGTATGAAAAACTGTTTTTT
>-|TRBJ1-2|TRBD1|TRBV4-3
CASSQRQSGTGPRGYTF
TGCGCCAGCAGCCAGAGACAATCCGGGACAGGGCCGCGTGGCTACACCTTC
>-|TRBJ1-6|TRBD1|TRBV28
CASGTDNSPLHF
TGTGCCAGTGGGACAGATAATTCACCCCTCCACTTT
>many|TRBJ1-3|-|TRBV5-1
CASSLATGTGNTIYF
TGCGCCAGCAGCTTGGCTACAGGGACTGGAAACACCATATATTTT